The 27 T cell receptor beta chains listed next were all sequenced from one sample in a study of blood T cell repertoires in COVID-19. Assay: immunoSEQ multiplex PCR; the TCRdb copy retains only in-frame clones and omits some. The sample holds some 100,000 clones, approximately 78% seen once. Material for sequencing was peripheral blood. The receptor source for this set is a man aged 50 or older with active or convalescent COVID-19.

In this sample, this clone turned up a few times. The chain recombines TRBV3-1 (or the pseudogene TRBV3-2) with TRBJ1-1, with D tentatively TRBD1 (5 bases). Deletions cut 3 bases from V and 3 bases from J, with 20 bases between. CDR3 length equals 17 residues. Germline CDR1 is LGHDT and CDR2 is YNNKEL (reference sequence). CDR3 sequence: CASSQVRRRGLDTEAFF. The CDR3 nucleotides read TGTGCCAGCAGCCAGGTTCGTAGAAGGGGCTTAGACACTGAAGCTTTCTTT.

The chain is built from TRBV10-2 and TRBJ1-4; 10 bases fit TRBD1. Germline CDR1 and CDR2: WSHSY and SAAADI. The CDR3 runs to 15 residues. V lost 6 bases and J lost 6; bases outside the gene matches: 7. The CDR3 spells CASREPGQGHEKLFF. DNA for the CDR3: TGCGCCAGCAGGGAGCCGGGACAGGGGCATGAAAAACTGTTTTTT.

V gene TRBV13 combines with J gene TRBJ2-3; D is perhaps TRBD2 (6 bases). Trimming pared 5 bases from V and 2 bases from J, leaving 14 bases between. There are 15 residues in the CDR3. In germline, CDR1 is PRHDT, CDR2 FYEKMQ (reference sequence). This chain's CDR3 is CASSGGDHPTDTQYF. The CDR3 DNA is TGTGCCAGCAGCGGAGGGGACCATCCCACAGATACGCAGTATTTT.

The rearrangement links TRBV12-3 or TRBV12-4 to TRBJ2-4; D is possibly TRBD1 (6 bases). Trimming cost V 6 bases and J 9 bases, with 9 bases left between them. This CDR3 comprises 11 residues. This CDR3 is CASSPGAIQYF. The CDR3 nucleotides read TGTGCCAGCAGCCCAGGGGCCATTCAGTACTTC.

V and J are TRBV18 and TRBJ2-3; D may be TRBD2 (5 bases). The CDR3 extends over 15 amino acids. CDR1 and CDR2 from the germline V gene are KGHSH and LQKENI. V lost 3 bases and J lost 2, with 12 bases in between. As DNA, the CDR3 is TGTGCCAGCTCACCGGGGAGTGAATACACAGATACGCAGTATTTT. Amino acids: CASSPGSEYTDTQYF.

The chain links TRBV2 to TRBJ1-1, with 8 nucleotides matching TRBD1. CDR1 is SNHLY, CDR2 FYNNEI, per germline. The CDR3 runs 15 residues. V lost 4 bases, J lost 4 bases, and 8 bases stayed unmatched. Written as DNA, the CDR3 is TGTGCCAGCAGTGTTTTGCAGGGGGCGTTCACTGAAGCTTTCTTT. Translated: CASSVLQGAFTEAFF.

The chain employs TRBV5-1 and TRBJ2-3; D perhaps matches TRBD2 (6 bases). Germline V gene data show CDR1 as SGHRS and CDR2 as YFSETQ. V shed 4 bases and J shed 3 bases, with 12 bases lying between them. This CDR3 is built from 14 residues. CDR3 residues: CASSRWGETDTQYF. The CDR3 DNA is TGCGCCAGCAGCCGTTGGGGGGAGACAGATACGCAGTATTTT.

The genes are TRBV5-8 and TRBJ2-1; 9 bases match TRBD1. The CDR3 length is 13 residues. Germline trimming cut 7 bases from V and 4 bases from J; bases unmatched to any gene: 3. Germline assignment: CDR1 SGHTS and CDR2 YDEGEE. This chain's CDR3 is CASGTGLYNEQFF. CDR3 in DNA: TGTGCCAGCGGGACAGGGTTGTACAATGAGCAGTTCTTC.

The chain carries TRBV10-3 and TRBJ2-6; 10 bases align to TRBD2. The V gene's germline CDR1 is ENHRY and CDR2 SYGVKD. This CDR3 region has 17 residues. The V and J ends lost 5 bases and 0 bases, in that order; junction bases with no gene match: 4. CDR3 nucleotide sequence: TGTGCCATCAGTATAGAGCGGGGGGGCTCTGGGGCCAACGTCCTGACTTTC. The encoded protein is CAISIERGGSGANVLTF.

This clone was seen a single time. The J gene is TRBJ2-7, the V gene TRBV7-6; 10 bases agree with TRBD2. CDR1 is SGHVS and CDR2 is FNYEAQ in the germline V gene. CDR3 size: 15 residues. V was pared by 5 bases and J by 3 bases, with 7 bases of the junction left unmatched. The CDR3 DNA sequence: TGTGCCAGCAGCCCCACTAGCGGGGAGTACTACGAGCAGTACGTC. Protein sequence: CASSPTSGEYYEQYV.

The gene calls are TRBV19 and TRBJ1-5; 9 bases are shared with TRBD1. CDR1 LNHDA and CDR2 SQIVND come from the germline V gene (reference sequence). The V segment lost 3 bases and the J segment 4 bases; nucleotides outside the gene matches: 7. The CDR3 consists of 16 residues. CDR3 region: CASSIELGQGNQPQHF. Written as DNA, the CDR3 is TGTGCCAGTAGTATCGAATTAGGACAGGGGAATCAGCCCCAGCATTTT.

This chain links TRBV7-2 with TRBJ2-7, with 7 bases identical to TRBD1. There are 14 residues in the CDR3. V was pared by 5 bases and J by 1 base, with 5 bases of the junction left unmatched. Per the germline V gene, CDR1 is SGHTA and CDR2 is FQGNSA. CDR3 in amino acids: CASSPGQRSYEQYF. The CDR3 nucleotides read TGTGCCAGCAGCCCGGGACAGAGATCCTACGAGCAGTACTTC.

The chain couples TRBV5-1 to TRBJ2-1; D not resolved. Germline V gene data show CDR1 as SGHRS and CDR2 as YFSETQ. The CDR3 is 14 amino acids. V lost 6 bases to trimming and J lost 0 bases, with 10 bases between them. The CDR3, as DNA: TGCGCCAGCAACCAACAGAACTCCTACAATGAGCAGTTCTTC. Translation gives CASNQQNSYNEQFF.

CDR3 DNA: TGTGCCAGCAGCGTAGGGGCCATCAAAAACATTCAGTACTTC. Its translation: CASSVGAIKNIQYF. The rearrangement joins TRBV9 to TRBJ2-4; D gene ambiguous. V lost 0 bases, J lost 3 bases, and 7 bases lay in between. Germline CDR1 is SGDLS and CDR2 is YYNGEE. CDR3 length equals 14 residues.

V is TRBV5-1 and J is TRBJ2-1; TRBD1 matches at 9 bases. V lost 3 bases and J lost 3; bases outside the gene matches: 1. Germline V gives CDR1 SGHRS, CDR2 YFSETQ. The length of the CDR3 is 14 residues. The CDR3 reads CASSSGQGYNEQFF. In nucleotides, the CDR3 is TGCGCCAGCAGCTCGGGACAGGGCTACAATGAGCAGTTCTTC.

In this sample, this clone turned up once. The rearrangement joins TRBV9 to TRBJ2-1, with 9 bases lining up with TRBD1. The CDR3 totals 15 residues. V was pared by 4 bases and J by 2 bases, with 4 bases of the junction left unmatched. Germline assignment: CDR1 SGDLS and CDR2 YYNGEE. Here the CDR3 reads CASSTTGGTYNEQFF. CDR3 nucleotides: TGTGCCAGCAGCACGACAGGGGGGACCTACAATGAGCAGTTCTTC.

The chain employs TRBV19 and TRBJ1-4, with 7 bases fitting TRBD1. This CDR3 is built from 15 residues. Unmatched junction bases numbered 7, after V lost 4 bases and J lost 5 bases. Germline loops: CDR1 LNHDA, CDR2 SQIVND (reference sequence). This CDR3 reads CASSTWTGQNEKLFF. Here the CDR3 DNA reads TGTGCCAGTAGTACCTGGACAGGCCAGAATGAAAAACTGTTTTTT.

Here the CDR3 DNA reads TGTGCCAGCACCCCTGACAGGAGCTCCTACAATGAGCAGTTCTTC. Its translation: CASTPDRSSYNEQFF. The chain links TRBV2 to TRBJ2-1; tentatively, D is TRBD1 (6 bases). The CDR3 has 15 residues. Looked up from germline, CDR1 is SNHLY and CDR2 is FYNNEI. The V gene lost 7 bases and the J gene lost 0 bases, with 13 bases spanning the gap.

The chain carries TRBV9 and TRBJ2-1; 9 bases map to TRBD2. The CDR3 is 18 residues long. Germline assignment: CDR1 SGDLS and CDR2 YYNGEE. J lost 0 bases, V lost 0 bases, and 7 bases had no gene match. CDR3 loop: CASSVEGGGAGSYNEQFF. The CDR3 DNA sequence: TGTGCCAGCAGCGTAGAGGGCGGGGGGGCTGGCTCCTACAATGAGCAGTTCTTC.

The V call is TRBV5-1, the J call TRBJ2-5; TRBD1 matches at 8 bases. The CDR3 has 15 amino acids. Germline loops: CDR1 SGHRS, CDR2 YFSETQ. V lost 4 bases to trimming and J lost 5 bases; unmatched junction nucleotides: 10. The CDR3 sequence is CASSRSGQGTETQYF. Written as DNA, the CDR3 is TGCGCCAGCAGCCGGAGTGGACAGGGTACGGAGACCCAGTACTTC.

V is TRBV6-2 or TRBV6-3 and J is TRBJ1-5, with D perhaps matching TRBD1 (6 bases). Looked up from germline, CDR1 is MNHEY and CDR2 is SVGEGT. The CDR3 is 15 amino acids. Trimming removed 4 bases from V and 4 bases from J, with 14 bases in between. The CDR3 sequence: CASSLFTGINQPQHF. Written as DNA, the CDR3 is TGTGCCAGCAGTTTATTTACAGGGATAAATCAGCCCCAGCATTTT.

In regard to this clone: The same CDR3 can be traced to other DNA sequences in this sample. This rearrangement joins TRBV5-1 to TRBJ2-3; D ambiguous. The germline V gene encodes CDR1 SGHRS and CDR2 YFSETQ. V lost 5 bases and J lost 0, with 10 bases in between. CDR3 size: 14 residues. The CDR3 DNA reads TGCGCCAGCAGACGCGACACTAGCACAGATACGCAGTATTTT. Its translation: CASRRDTSTDTQYF.

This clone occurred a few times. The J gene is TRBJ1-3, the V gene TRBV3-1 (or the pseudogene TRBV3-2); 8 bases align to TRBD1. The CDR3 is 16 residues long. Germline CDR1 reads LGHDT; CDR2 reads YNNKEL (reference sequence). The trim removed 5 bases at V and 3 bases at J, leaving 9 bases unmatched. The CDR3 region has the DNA TGTGCCAGCAGCACCCGACAGGGGATAGGTGGAAACACCATATATTTT. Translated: CASSTRQGIGGNTIYF.

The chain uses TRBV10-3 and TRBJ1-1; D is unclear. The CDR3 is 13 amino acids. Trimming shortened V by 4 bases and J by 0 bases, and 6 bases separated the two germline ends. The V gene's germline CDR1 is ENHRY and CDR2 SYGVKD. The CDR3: CAISGTVNTEAFF. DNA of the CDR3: TGTGCCATCAGTGGTACGGTGAACACTGAAGCTTTCTTT.

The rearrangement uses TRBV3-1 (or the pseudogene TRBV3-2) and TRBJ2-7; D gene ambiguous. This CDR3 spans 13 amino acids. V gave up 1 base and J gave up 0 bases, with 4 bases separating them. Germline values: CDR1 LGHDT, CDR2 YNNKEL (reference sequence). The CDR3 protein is CASSQGPSYEQYF. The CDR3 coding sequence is TGTGCCAGCAGCCAAGGGCCCTCCTACGAGCAGTACTTC.

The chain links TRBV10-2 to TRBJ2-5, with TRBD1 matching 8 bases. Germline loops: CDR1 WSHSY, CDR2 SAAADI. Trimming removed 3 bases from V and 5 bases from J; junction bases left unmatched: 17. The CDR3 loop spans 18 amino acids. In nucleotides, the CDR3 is TGCGCCAGCAGTGAAGGTTCTATCCGGACAGGGTCGTGGGAGACCCAGTACTTC. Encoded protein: CASSEGSIRTGSWETQYF.

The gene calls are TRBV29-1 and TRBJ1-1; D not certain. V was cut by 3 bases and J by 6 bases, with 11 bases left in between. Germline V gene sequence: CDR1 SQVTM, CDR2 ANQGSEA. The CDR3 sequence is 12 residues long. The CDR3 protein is CSVERGRAEAFF. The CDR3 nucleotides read TGCAGCGTTGAGCGGGGAAGGGCTGAAGCTTTCTTT.